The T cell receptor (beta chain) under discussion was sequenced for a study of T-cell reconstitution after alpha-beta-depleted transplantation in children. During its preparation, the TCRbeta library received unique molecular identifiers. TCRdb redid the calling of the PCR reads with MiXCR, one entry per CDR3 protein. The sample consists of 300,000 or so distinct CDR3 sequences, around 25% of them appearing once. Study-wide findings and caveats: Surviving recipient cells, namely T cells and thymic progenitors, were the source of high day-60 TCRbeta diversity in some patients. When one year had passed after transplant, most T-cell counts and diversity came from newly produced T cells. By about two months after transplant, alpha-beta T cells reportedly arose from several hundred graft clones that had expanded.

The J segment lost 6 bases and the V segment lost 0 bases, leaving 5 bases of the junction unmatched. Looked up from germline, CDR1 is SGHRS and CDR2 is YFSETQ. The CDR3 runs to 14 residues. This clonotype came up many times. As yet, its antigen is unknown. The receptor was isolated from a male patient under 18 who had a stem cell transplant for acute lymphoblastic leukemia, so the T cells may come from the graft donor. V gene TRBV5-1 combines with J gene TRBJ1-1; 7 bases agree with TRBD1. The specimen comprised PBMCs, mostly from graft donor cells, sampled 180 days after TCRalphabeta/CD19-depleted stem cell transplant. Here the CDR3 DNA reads TGCGCCAGCAGCTTGGACTCCGGACAGGCTGAAGCTTTCTTT. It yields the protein CASSLDSGQAEAFF.